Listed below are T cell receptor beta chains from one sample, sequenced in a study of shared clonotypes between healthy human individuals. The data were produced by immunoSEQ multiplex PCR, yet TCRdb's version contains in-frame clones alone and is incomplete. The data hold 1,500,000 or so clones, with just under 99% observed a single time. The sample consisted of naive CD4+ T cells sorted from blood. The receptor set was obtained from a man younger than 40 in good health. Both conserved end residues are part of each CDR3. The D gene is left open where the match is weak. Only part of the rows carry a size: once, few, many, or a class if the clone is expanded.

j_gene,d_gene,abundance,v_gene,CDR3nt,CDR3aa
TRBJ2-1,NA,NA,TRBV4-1,TGCGCCAGCAGCCACCCTTACAATGAGCAGTTCTTC,CASSHPYNEQFF
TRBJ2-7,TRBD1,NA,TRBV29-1,TGCAGCGTTGAATTGGGACAGGGGATCTACGAGCAGTACTTC,CSVELGQGIYEQYF
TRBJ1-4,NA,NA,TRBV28,TGTGCCAGCAGTTTAGATTGGGCTTTAGCGGAAAAACTGTTTTTT,CASSLDWALAEKLFF
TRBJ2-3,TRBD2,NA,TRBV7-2,TGTGCCAGCAGCTTGGTTCCGCGGGAGGGGACAGATACGCAGTATTTT,CASSLVPREGTDTQYF
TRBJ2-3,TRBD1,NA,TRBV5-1,TGCGCCAGCATCACCGGGACAGGGGACTTCGATACGCAGTATTTT,CASITGTGDFDTQYF
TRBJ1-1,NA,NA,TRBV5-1,TGCGCCAGCAGCTTGGATACAGACATGAACACTGAAGCTTTCTTT,CASSLDTDMNTEAFF
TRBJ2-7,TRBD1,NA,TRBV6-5,TGTGCCAGCAGTTACTCGAGGACAGGGCTAGTCTACGAGCAGTACTTC,CASSYSRTGLVYEQYF
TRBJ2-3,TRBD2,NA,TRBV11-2,TGTGCCAGCAGCTTGACTAGCGGGGCAGATACGCAGTATTTT,CASSLTSGADTQYF
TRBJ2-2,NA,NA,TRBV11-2,TGTGCCAGCAGCTTAGATTTGGGAAGCACCGGGGAGCTGTTTTTT,CASSLDLGSTGELFF
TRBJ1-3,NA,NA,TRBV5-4,TGTGCCAGCAGCGCACACGGAGACTCTGGAAACACCATATATTTT,CASSAHGDSGNTIYF
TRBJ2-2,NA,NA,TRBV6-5,TGTGCCAGCACGCGACAGGCCACCGGGGAGCTGTTTTTT,CASTRQATGELFF
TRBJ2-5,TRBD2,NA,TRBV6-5,TGTGCCAGCACGCACGGACTAGCGGGACAAGAGACCCAGTACTTC,CASTHGLAGQETQYF
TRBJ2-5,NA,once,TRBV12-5,TGTGCTAGTGGTTTGTTAGGTTCTACGACCCAGTACTTC,CASGLLGSTTQYF
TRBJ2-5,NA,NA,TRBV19,TGTGCCAGTAGTTCGTACGACCCTGAAGAGACCCAGTACTTC,CASSSYDPEETQYF
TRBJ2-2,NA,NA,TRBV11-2,TGTGCCAGCAGCTTTACAGGGCCCACCGGGGAGCTGTTTTTT,CASSFTGPTGELFF
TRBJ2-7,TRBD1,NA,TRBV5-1,TGCGCCAGCAGCCCCCGGACAGGCTCGTACGAGCAGTACTTC,CASSPRTGSYEQYF
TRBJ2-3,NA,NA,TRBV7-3,TGTGCCAGCAGCTTTCCGACAGATACGCAGTATTTT,CASSFPTDTQYF
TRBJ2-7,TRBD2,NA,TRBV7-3,TGTGCCAGCAGCTTAATCGGCGGGAGGAACCCCTACGAGCAGTACTTC,CASSLIGGRNPYEQYF
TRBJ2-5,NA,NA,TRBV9,TGTGCCAGTCAAGAGACCCAGTACTTC,CASQETQYF
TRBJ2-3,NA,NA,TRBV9,TGTGCCAGCAGCGTTGGGCTTACGTATCAGACCTCAGATACGCAGTATTTT,CASSVGLTYQTSDTQYF
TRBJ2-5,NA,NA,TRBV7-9,TGTGCCAGCAGTTTCAGAAGTGGGGCCCTGTCTGAGACCCAGTACTTC,CASSFRSGALSETQYF
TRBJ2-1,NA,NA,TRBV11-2,TGTGCCAGCAGCTTAAGGGGGATAGATGAGCAGTTCTTC,CASSLRGIDEQFF
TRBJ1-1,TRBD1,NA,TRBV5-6,TGTGCCAGCAGCTTGTTTGTTCGGACAGGGGGCTTGGTCCCCCTTGAAGCTTTCTTT,CASSLFVRTGGLVPLEAFF
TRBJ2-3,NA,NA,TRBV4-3,TGCGCCAGCAGCCAAGACAGGGCCCCAGATACGCAGTATTTT,CASSQDRAPDTQYF
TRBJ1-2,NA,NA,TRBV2,TGTGCCAGCGGTGACAGAGGATATGGCTACACCTTC,CASGDRGYGYTF
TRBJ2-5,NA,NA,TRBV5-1,TGCGCCAGCAGCTTGGGGGCAGGACAAGAGACCCAGTACTTC,CASSLGAGQETQYF
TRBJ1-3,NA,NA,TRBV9,TGTGCCAGCAGCGTAGGTCAGGCTGGAAACACCATATATTTT,CASSVGQAGNTIYF
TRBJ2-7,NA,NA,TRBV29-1,TGCAGCACGCGTCGCACGCGGGAAGGCCCCGAGCAGTACTTC,CSTRRTREGPEQYF
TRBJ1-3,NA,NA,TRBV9,TGTGCCAGCAGCGAGCAGGGTTCCCTCCCTGGAAACACCATATATTTT,CASSEQGSLPGNTIYF
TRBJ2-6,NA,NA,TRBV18,TGTGCCAGCTCACCTGGGCAGAGGGGATCTGGGGCCAACGTCCTGACTTTC,CASSPGQRGSGANVLTF
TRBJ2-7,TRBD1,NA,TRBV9,TGTGCCAGCAGCTCACAAACAGGGGGCCTGCCCTACGAGCAGTACTTC,CASSSQTGGLPYEQYF
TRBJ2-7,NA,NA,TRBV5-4,TGTGCCAGCAGCTTGGTAACTAGCTACGAGCAGTACTTC,CASSLVTSYEQYF
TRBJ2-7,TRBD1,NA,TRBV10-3,TGTGCCATCAGACCGGGACAGCGAACCTACGAGCAGTACTTC,CAIRPGQRTYEQYF
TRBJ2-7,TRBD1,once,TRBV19,TGTGCCAGTAGTGGGACAGGTTTATACGAGCAGTACTTC,CASSGTGLYEQYF
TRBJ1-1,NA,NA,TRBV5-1,TGCGCCAGCAGTTGGGGGCGAGGGAACACTGAAGCTTTCTTT,CASSWGRGNTEAFF
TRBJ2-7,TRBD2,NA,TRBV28,TGTGCCAGCAGTTTAGTAAGGACACTAGCGGGAGACGAGCAGTACTTC,CASSLVRTLAGDEQYF
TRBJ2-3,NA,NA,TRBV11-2,TGTGCCAGCCGCCGTACGGGGCGCACAGATACGCAGTATTTT,CASRRTGRTDTQYF
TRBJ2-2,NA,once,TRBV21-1,TGTGCCAGCAGCAAACGGGGGTCGAACACCGGGGAGCTGTTTTTT,CASSKRGSNTGELFF
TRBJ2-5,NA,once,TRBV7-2,TGTGCCAGCAGCTCCCGACGACGTGGGGTTCGGGAGACCCAGTACTTC,CASSSRRRGVRETQYF
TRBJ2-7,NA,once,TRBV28,TGTGCCAGCAGTGGCCCCCTGGGGACCTACGAGCAGTACTTC,CASSGPLGTYEQYF
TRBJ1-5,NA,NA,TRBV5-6,TGTGCCAGCAGCTGGAAGGACAGACCCAATCAGCCCCAGCATTTT,CASSWKDRPNQPQHF
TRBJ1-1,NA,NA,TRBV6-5,TGTGCCAGCAGTTACGTTGGCTCCGAAGCTTTCTTT,CASSYVGSEAFF
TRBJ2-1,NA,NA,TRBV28,TGTGCCAGCACCTTGTCGGGAGCGTACAATGAGCAGTTCTTC,CASTLSGAYNEQFF
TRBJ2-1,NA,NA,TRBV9,TGTGCCAGCACCAGACAGGAGTCCTACAATGAGCAGTTCTTC,CASTRQESYNEQFF
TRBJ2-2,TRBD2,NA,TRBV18,TGTGCCAGCTCACCGACAAAGACTAGCGGGATATGGGAGGCCGGGGAGCTGTTTTTT,CASSPTKTSGIWEAGELFF
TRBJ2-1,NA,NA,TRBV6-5,TGTGCCAGCAGTCCGACCCGAAAACCCCAGAATGAGCAGTTCTTC,CASSPTRKPQNEQFF
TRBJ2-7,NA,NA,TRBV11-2,TGTGCCAGCAGCCCGCTCGAGTTCTACGAGCAGTACTTC,CASSPLEFYEQYF
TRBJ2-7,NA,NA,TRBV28,TGTGCCAGCAGTTTACGGCCCCGGCCGGGACACTCCTACGAGCAGTACTTC,CASSLRPRPGHSYEQYF
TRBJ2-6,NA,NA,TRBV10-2,TGCGCCAGTTACCTTTCTGGGGCCAACGTCCTGACTTTC,CASYLSGANVLTF
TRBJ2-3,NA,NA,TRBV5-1,TGCGCCAGCAGCTACGGGACGCTCACAGATACGCAGTATTTT,CASSYGTLTDTQYF
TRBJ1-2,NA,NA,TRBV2,TGTGCCAGCAGTGAAGATACGACGCAACTCTATGGCTACACCTTC,CASSEDTTQLYGYTF
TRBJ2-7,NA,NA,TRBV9,TGTGCCAGCAGCGCTCAACGATCTAGCGCCTCCTACGAGCAGTACTTC,CASSAQRSSASYEQYF
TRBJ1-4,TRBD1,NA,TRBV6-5,TGTGCCAGCAGTCCGACAGGGGGTGATGAAAAACTGTTTTTT,CASSPTGGDEKLFF
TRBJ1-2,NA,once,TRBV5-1,TGCGCCAGCAGCCCAATACACCAGGGTAACTATGGCTACACCTTC,CASSPIHQGNYGYTF
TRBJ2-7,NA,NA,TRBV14,TGTGCCAGCAGCCAAGTCTCAAGCTCCTACGAGCAGTACTTC,CASSQVSSSYEQYF